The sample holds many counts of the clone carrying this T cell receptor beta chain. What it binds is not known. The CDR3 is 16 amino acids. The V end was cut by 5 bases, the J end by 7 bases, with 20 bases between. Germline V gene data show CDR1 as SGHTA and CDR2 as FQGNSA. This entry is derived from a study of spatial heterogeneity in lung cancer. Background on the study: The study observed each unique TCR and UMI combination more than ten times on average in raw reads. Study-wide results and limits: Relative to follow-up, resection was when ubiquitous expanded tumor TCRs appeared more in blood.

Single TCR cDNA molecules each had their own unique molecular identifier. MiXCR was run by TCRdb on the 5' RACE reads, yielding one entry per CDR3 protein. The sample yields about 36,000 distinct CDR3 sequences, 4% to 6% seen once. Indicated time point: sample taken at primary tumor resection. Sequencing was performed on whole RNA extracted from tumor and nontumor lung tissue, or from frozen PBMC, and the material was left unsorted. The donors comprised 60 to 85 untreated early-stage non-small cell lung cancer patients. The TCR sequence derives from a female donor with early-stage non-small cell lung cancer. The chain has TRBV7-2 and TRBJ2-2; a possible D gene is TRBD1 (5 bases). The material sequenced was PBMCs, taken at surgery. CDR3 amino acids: CASSPDWGRDDGELFF. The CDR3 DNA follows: TGTGCCAGCAGCCCCGATTGGGGCAGGGATGACGGGGAGCTGTTTTTT.